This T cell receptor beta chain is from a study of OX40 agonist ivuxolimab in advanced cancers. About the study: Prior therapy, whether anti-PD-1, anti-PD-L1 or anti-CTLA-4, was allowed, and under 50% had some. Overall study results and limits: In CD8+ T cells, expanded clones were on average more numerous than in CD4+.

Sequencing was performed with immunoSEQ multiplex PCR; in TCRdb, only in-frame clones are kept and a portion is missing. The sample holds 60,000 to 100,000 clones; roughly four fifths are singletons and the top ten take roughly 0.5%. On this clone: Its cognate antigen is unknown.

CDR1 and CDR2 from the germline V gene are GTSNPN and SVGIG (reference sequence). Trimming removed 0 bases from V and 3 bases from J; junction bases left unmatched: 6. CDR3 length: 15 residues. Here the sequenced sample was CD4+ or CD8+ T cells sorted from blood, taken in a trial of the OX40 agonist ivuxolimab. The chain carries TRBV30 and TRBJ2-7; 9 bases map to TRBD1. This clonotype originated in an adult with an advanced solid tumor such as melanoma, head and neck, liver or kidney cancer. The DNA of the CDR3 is TGTGCCTGGAGTGTACTCGGACAGGGGATCTACGAGCAGTACTTC. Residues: CAWSVLGQGIYEQYF.